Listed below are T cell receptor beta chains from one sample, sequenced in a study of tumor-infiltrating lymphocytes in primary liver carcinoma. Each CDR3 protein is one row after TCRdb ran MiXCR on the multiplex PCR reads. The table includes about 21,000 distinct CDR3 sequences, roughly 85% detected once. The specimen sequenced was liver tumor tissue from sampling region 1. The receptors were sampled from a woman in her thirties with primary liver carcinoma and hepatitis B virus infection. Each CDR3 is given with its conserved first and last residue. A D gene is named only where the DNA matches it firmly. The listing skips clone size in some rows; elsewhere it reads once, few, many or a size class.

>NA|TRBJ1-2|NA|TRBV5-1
TGCGCCAGCAGCGGGTCAGGTATCACTAACTATGGCTACACCTTC
CASSGSGITNYGYTF
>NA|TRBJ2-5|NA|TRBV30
TGTTTCTGGAGAACTCCGGGGTGTCAAGAGACCCAGTACTTC
CFWRTPGCQETQYF
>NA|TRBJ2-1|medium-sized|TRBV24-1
TGTGCCACACAGGGACATCTCGACAATGAGCAGTTCTTC
CATQGHLDNEQFF
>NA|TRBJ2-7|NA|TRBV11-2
TGTACCAGAATTATCACAGGAGGGGGCTCTTGGACCTACGAGCAGTACTTC
CTRIITGGGSWTYEQYF
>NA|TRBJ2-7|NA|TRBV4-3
TGTGCCAGCATCCAAGATCGATGGACAGGGCGGGAGCAATACTTC
CASIQDRWTGREQYF
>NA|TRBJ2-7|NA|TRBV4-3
TGCGCCAACAACCAAGCTGTGACGGGGGGCCACATTAGCTACGAACAGTACTTC
CANNQAVTGGHISYEQYF
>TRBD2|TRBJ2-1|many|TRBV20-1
TGCAGTGCCCCAGCGGGAGGGCTACCGAGCTCCTACAATGAGCAGTTCTTC
CSAPAGGLPSSYNEQFF
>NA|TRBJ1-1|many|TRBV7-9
TGTGCCAGCAGCTTAGCGCGGTACAGAAACACTGAAGCTTTCTTT
CASSLARYRNTEAFF
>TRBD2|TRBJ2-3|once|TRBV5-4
TGTGCCAGCACTAACCCGGCGGCTAGCGGGAATCGGACAGATACGCAGTATTTC
CASTNPAASGNRTDTQYF
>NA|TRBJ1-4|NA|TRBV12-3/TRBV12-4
TGTGCCAGCAGTTTAGGTAACAGGATAAGTATTTTGAATAATGAAAAACTGTTTTTT
CASSLGNRISILNNEKLFF
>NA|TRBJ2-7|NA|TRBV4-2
TGTGTCAGCAGCCAGGAACACCTAGGATATGGGGGACCGCGCGAGCAGTACTTC
CVSSQEHLGYGGPREQYF
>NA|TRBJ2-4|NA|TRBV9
TGTGCCAGCAGCGTAGTAGGAGGTCTGGCCAAAAGCATTCAGTACTTC
CASSVVGGLAKSIQYF
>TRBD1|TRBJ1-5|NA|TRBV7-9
TGTGTCAGCAGCTCGACAGGGAATCAGCCACAGCATTTT
CVSSSTGNQPQHF
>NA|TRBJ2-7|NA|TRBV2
TGTGGCAGCAGTCTAGCCCAGGGGCGGGAGCAGTACTTC
CGSSLAQGREQYF
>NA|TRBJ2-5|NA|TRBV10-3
TGTGCCATCAGTGAATCGGCTGCCAGACAAGAGATCCAGTACTTC
CAISESAARQEIQYF
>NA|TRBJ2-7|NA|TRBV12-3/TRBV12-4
TGTGCCAGCAGTTCCGAGAGCTCCTACGAGCAGTACTTC
CASSSESSYEQYF
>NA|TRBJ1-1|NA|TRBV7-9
TGTGCCGGCACAGGCCTCCTGATGATCACTGAGGCTTTCTTT
CAGTGLLMITEAFF
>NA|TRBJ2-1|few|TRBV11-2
TGTGCCAGCAGCTTAGAGGGAGGAAGTATCGGTGAGCAGTTCTTC
CASSLEGGSIGEQFF
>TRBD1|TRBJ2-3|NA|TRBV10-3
TGTGCCATCAATGAACTCGTGACAGGGGCCGATACGCAGTATTTT
CAINELVTGADTQYF
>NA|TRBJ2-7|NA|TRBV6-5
TGCGCCAGCACTTACAAGGACAGTAGCTCCTACGAGCAGTACTTC
CASTYKDSSSYEQYF
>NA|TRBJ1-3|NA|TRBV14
TGTACCAGCAGTGGGATTGGGGTCTCTGGAAACACCATATACTTT
CTSSGIGVSGNTIYF
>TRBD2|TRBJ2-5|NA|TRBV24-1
TGTGATACTAGTGATTTCCAAAGCGGGGCTAAAGAGACCCAGTACTTC
CDTSDFQSGAKETQYF
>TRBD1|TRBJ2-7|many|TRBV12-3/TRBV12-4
TGTGCCAGCAGACTGGGACAGTCCTACGAGCAGTACTTC
CASRLGQSYEQYF
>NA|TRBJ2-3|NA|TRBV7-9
TGTGCCAGCAGCCTATTACTAGCTGGAGTCACAGATACTCAGTATTTT
CASSLLLAGVTDTQYF
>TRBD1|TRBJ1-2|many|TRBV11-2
TGTGCCAGCACTCAGGGGGGGGGGGGTGGAGGCTACACCTTC
CASTQGGGGGGYTF
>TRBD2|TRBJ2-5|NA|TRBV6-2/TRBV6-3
TGTGTCAGCAGCTACTCGACTAGCGGGAGAGAGACACAGTACTTC
CVSSYSTSGRETQYF
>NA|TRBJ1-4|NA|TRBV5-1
TGCGCCAGCAGCTTGGGGAATACTAACAAAAAACTGTTTTTT
CASSLGNTNKKLFF
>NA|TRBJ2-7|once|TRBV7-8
TGTGCCAGCAGTTTGGGTCGCGGTCGTACTATGAGCTCCTACGAGCAGTATTTC
CASSLGRGRTMSSYEQYF
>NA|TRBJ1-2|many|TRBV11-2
TGTGCCAGCAGAGAGAGGGACACCACCTATGGCTACACCTTC
CASRERDTTYGYTF
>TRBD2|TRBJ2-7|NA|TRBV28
TGTGCCAGCAGTGTCTTCGGGGGGGCCCACTACGAGCAGTACTTC
CASSVFGGAHYEQYF
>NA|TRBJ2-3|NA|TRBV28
TGTGCCAGCAGTTTTAACAACGCTGTTACGCATTATTTT
CASSFNNAVTHYF
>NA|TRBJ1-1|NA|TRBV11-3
TGTGCCAGCAACTTGAAAGTGGCGATCACTGAAGCTTTCTTT
CASNLKVAITEAFF
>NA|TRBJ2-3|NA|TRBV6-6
TGTGTCACCAGTTCCACCTTAGACCGGGGAGGCCATATAGGGCAGTATTTT
CVTSSTLDRGGHIGQYF
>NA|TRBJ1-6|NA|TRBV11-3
TGTGCCAGCAGCTTCAAGTGGGGCTATAATTCACCCCCCCGCTTT
CASSFKWGYNSPPRF
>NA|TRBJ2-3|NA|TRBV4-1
TGCGCCAGCAGCCCGAAACAGGGGGGCTCTACACTAGCGGGCACAGATACGCAGTATTTT
CASSPKQGGSTLAGTDTQYF
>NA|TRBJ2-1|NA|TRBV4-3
TGCTCCAGCGGCCACACAGAGTTTGTCAATGAGCAGTTCTTC
CSSGHTEFVNEQFF
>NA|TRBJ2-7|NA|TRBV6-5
TGTACCAGCAGTTACAAGGGCAGCAGCTCCTACGAGCAATACTTC
CTSSYKGSSSYEQYF
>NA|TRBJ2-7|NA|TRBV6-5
TGTGCCAGCAGTTACAAGGGCAGCAACTCCTACGAGCAATACTTC
CASSYKGSNSYEQYF
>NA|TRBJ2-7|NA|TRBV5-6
TGTGCCAGCAGCTTACGGATAGGGTTATCACAGTACTTC
CASSLRIGLSQYF
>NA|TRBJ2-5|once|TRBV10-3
TGTCCCATCAGTAAGTCGGCTACCAGACAAGATACCCAGTACTTC
CPISKSATRQDTQYF
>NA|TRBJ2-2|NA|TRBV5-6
TGTGCCACCAGATTTGCACTCAGAGTCACCGGGGAGCTGTTTTTT
CATRFALRVTGELFF
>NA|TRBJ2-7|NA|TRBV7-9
TGTGCCAGCCGCCAAACCACGGGATTTAAAACCTACGAGCAATACTTC
CASRQTTGFKTYEQYF
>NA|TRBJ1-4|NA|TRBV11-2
TGTGCCAGCAGCTCAAATGGACACCTTAGAAGTGAAAAACTGTTTTTT
CASSSNGHLRSEKLFF
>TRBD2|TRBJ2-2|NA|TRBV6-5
TGTGCCAGCCAGGGCCGGCTAGCGGGTGTGGTTCGTCTGGAGATGTTTTTT
CASQGRLAGVVRLEMFF
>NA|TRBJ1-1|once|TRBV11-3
TGTGCCTGCAGCTTAGAAACAGGAGGCACTGAGGCTTTCTTT
CACSLETGGTEAFF
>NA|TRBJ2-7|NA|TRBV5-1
TGCGCCAGCAGGTTAGCTGGGACCCTCTACGAGCAGGACTTC
CASRLAGTLYEQDF
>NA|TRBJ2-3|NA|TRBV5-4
TGTGCCAGCAGTAGCCCGGCGTCTAGCGTGAGTCGGACAGATACGCAGTATTTT
CASSSPASSVSRTDTQYF
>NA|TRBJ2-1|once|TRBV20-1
TGCAGTGTTAGACTCGGGAGTGAGCAATTCTTC
CSVRLGSEQFF
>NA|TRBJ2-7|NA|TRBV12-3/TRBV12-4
TGTGCCAGCAGTCTACGGCACGGCAGCAGGGAACAGTACTTC
CASSLRHGSREQYF
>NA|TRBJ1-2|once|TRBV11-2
TGTGCCAGCAGCTTAAGGGAAGTTAACTGTTGCTACACCTTC
CASSLREVNCCYTF
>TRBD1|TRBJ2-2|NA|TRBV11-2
TGTGCCAGCAGCTCACAGGGGGCTCCAGACACCGGGGAGCTGTTTTTT
CASSSQGAPDTGELFF
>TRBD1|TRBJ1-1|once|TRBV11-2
TGTGCCAGCATCGGTCGGGACAGGGGGCGCATGAGGTGGAGTAACATTGAAGCTTTCTTT
CASIGRDRGRMRWSNIEAFF
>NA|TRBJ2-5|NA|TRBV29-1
TGCAGCGGCCGGATCAACGGTGAGACCCAGTACTTC
CSGRINGETQYF
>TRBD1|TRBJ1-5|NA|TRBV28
TGTGCCAGCAGTATCTCCGGGACAGTCCAACATTTT
CASSISGTVQHF
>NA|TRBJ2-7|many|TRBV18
TGTGCCAGCTCACTCGGGCCACCCGGGACCCTGAACGAGCAGTACTTC
CASSLGPPGTLNEQYF